This T cell receptor (beta chain) was captured in a study of blood T cell repertoires in COVID-19. In the study overall: Samples taken during acute and convalescent COVID-19 were collected in the United States, Italy and Spain. PBMCs, B-cell-depleted T cells, or T cells provided the cDNA or gDNA that made up the material.

In the original workflow: Reference gene primer amplification in the assay estimated nucleated cell counts. Only in-frame clones appear in the TCRdb table, and some are missing; sequencing was by immunoSEQ multiplex PCR. Clonal size and the V and J genes are those of that table, whereas D and trimming came from the DNA. This sample has 150,000 to 200,000 clones, with 80% to 85% found just once. Germline V lookup: CDR1 KGHSH, CDR2 LQKENI. The V end lost 2 bases, the J end lost 5 bases, and 15 bases lay between the germline ends. This CDR3 comprises 15 residues. The chain uses TRBV18 and TRBJ2-5; weak D call: TRBD2 (5 bases). Sample: peripheral blood. This sequence originates from a human donor with acute or convalescent COVID-19. The donor label of this sample is uncertain. The CDR3 region is CASSPIRGTGETQYF. CDR3 nucleotide sequence: TGTGCCAGCTCACCAATCCGGGGAACGGGGGAGACCCAGTACTTC.